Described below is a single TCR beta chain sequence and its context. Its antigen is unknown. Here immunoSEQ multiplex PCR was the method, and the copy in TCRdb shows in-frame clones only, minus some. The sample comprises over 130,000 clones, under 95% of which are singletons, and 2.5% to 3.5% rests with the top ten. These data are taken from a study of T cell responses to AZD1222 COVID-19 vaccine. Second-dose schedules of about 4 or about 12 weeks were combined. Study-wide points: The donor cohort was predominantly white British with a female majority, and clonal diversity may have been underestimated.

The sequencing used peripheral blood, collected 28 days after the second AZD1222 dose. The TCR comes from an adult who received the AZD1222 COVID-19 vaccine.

CDR3 bases: TGCGCCACCCGGGGGGGACTAGCGGTCACAGATACGCAGTATTTT. Amino acid sequence: CATRGGLAVTDTQYF. The chain is built from TRBV5-1 and TRBJ2-3; TRBD2 matches at 11 bases. The junction had 8 bases not matched to a gene; V was cut back by 9 bases and J by 2 bases. This CDR3 comprises 15 residues. Germline CDR1 SGHRS, CDR2 YFSETQ.